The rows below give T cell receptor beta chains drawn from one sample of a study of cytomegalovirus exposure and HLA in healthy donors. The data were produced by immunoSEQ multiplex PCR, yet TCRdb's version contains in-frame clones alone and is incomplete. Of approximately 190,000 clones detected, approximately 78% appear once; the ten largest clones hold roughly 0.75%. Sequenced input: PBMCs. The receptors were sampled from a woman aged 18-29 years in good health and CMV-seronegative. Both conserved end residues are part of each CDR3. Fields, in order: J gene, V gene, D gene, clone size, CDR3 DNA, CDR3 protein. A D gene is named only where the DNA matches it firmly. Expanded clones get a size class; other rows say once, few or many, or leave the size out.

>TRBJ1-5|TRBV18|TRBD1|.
TGTGCCAGCTCACGGGACAGGGGTGGGAACAATCAGCCCCAGCATTTT
CASSRDRGGNNQPQHF
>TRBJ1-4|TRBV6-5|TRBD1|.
TGTGCCAGCAGTTCGGGGACAGCTAATGAAAAACTGTTTTTT
CASSSGTANEKLFF
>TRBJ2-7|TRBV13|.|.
TGTGCCAGCAGCCCGCAGGGTCACTACGAGCAGTACTTC
CASSPQGHYEQYF
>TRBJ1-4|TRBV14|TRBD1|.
TGTGCCAGCCGCTGGACAGGGACCCAAAAACTGTTTTTT
CASRWTGTQKLFF
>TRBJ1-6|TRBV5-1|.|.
TGCGCCAGCAGCTTGCAGGGTGGTAGCAATTCACCCCTCCACTTT
CASSLQGGSNSPLHF
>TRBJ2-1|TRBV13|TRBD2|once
TGTGCCAGCAGCCCCCGGGGGGGAGGGCCCCACAATGAGCAGTTCTTC
CASSPRGGGPHNEQFF
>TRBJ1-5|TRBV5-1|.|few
TGCGCCAGCAGCTTGCATGGAGATTATAGCAATCAGCCCCAGCATTTT
CASSLHGDYSNQPQHF
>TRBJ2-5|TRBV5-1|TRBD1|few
TGCGCCAGCAGCTTGGTCCAGGGGGCCGGGGAGACCCAGTACTTC
CASSLVQGAGETQYF
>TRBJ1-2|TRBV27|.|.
TGTGCCAGCAGTTTAGAGGCAGGGTTGGGTGGCTACACCTTC
CASSLEAGLGGYTF
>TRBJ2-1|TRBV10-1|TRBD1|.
TGCGCCAGCAGTGAGTGGCCGACAGGGGATACCTACAATGAGCAGTTCTTC
CASSEWPTGDTYNEQFF
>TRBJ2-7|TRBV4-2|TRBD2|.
TGTGCCAGCAGCCAAGACTACTTAGCGGGCCCTTCCTACGAGCAGTACTTC
CASSQDYLAGPSYEQYF
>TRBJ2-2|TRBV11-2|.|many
TGTGCCAGCAGCACCAGTGGGGAGCTGTTTTTT
CASSTSGELFF
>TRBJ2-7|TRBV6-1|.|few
TGTGCCAGCAAAAACAGGTTGACCTACGAGCAGTACTTC
CASKNRLTYEQYF
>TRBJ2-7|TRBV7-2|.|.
TGTGCCAGCAGCCCGTCAGGTTACGAGCAGTACTTC
CASSPSGYEQYF
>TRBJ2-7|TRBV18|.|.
TGTGCCAGCTCAACTGGACAAGATCCCTACGAGCAGTACTTC
CASSTGQDPYEQYF
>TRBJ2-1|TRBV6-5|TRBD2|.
TGTGCCAGCAGTTACGATCTTTTACTAGCGGGGGCTGAGCAGTTCTTC
CASSYDLLLAGAEQFF
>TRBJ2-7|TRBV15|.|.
TGTGCCACCAGCAGAGAACGGACAAGCTCCTACGAGCAGTACTTC
CATSRERTSSYEQYF
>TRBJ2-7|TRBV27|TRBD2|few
TGTGCCAGCAGTTCAGGACTAGCGGGGGGTATCTACGAGCAGTACTTC
CASSSGLAGGIYEQYF
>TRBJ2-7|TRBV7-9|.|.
TGTTCCAGCAGCTTAGATGAGCCTGAGCAGTACTTC
CSSSLDEPEQYF
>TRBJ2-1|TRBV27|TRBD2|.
TGTGCCAGCAGTGCCATAGCGGGAGCTATCAATGAGCAGTTCTTC
CASSAIAGAINEQFF
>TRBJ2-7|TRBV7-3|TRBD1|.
TGTGCCAGCAGCTACGGACAGGGGGGCGAGCAGTACTTC
CASSYGQGGEQYF
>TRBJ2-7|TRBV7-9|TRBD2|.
TGTGCCAGCAGTTGGACTAGCGGGAGGGCCTACTACGAGCAGTACTTC
CASSWTSGRAYYEQYF
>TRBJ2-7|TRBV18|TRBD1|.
TGTGCCAGCTCACTCTCCGGGACAGTCGCCTACGAGCAGTACTTC
CASSLSGTVAYEQYF
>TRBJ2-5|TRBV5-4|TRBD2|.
TGTGCCAGCAGCGGGGGACTAGCGGGGCAAGAGACCCAGTACTTC
CASSGGLAGQETQYF
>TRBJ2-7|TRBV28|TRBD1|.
TGTGCCAGCACCGCAGCAGGGGGAAGACCCTACGAGCAGTACTTC
CASTAAGGRPYEQYF
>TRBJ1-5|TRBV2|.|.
TGTGCCAGCAGTACCCAGGGGAGCAATCAGCCCCAGCATTTT
CASSTQGSNQPQHF
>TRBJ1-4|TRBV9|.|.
TGTGCCAGCAGCGCTACACAGACCGGGATTGAGGAAAAACTGTTTTTT
CASSATQTGIEEKLFF
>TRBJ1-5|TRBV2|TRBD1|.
TGTGCCAGCAGTGGGGACAGGATCAATCAGCCCCAGCATTTT
CASSGDRINQPQHF
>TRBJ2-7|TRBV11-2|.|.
TGTGCCAGCAGCTTAGCGGTATCCTACGAGCAGTACTTC
CASSLAVSYEQYF
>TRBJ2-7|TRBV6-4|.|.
TGTGCCAGCAGTGTGGACTTCGGCGACGAGCAGTACTTC
CASSVDFGDEQYF
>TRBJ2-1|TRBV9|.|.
TGTGCCAGCAGCGTAGGGCATGAGCAGTTCTTC
CASSVGHEQFF
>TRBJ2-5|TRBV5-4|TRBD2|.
TGTGCCAGCAGCTCGGGGGGACTAGCGGGGGGCCCCCAAGAGACCCAGTACTTC
CASSSGGLAGGPQETQYF
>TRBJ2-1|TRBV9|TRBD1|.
TGTGCCAGCAGCGAACAGGGGCCCTACAATGAGCAGTTCTTC
CASSEQGPYNEQFF
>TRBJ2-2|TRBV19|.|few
TGTGCCAGTACAAGGCAGGGAAACACCGGGGAGCTGTTTTTT
CASTRQGNTGELFF
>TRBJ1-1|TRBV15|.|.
TGTGCCACCAGCAGAATGGACAGTTACACTGAAGCTTTCTTT
CATSRMDSYTEAFF
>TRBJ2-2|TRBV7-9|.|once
TGTGCCAGCAGCCTAAAAATAGGCAGGGCGAACACCGGGGAGCTGTTTTTT
CASSLKIGRANTGELFF
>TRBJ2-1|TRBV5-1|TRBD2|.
TGCGCCAGCAGCCCGGGGGGGCCAAACAATGAGCAGTTCTTC
CASSPGGPNNEQFF
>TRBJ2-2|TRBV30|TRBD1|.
TGTGCCTGGAGTGGGGACAGGGGGAACACCGGGGAGCTGTTTTTT
CAWSGDRGNTGELFF
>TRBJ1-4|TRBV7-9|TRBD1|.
TGTGCCAGCAGCTTCGGACAGGGCAAGGGGACTAATGAAAAACTGTTTTTT
CASSFGQGKGTNEKLFF
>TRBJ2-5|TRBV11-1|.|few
TGTGCCAGCAGCTTAGGGTGGGCAGGGCAAGAGACCCAGTACTTC
CASSLGWAGQETQYF
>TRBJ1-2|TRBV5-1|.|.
TGCGCCAGCACCCGGGGGGGTCTACATGGCTACACCTTC
CASTRGGLHGYTF
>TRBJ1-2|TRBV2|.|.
TGTGCCAGCAGTGAAGCGAGGGCGGCTGGAGGCTACACCTTC
CASSEARAAGGYTF
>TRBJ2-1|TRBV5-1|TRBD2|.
TGCGCCAGCAGCTCCTCGGCGGGGGTCATATACAATGAGCAGTTCTTC
CASSSSAGVIYNEQFF
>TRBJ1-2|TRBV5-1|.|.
TGCGCCAGCAGCGTGACAGGTTCGGATGGCTACACCTTC
CASSVTGSDGYTF
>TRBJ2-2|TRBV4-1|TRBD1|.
TGCGCCAGCAGCCACGCCCAGGGGGATGCCGGGGAGCTGTTTTTT
CASSHAQGDAGELFF
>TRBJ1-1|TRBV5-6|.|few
TGTGCCAGCAGCTTGCCTGTTCGGGTGAACACTGAAGCTTTCTTT
CASSLPVRVNTEAFF
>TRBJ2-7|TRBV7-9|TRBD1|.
TGTGCCAGCAGCTTCCCAGGGGGAGAGCAGTACTTC
CASSFPGGEQYF
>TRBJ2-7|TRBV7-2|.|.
TGTGCCAGCAGTCCGGTACAGCGGAGCTACGAGCAGTACTTC
CASSPVQRSYEQYF
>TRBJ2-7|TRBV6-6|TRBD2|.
TGTGCCAGCAGTGCCTCGGGGAGGGCCTACGAGCAGTACTTC
CASSASGRAYEQYF
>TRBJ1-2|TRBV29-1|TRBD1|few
TGCAGCGTTTCGACAGGGTCCTCTTATGGCTACACCTTC
CSVSTGSSYGYTF
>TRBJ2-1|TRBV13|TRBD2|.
TGTGCCAGCAGCCTGCCGACTAGCGGGGCATCCTACAATGAGCAGTTCTTC
CASSLPTSGASYNEQFF
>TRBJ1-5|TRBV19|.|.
TGTGCCAGTAGCCAGGGGACCCATCAGCCCCAGCATTTT
CASSQGTHQPQHF
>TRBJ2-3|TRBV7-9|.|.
TGTGCCAGCAGCCTACCCCCTGCAGATACGCAGTATTTT
CASSLPPADTQYF
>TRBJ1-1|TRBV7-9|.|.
TGTGCCAGCAGCTTGATCAGGGGCAGGGACACTGAAGCTTTCTTT
CASSLIRGRDTEAFF
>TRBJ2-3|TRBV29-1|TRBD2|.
TGCAGCGTTGGACCGGGAGGGCCTGAAGATACGCAGTATTTT
CSVGPGGPEDTQYF